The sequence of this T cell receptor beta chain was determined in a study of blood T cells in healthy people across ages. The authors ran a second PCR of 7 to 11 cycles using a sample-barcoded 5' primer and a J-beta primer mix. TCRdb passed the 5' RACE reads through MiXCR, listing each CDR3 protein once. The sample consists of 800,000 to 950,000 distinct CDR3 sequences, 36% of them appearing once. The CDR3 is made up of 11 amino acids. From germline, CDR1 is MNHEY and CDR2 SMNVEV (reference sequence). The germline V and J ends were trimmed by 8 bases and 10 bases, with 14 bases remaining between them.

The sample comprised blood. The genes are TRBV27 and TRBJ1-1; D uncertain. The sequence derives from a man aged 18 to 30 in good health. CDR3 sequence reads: CASVDVGPAFF. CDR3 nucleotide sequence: TGTGCCAGCGTAGACGTCGGGCCAGCTTTCTTT.